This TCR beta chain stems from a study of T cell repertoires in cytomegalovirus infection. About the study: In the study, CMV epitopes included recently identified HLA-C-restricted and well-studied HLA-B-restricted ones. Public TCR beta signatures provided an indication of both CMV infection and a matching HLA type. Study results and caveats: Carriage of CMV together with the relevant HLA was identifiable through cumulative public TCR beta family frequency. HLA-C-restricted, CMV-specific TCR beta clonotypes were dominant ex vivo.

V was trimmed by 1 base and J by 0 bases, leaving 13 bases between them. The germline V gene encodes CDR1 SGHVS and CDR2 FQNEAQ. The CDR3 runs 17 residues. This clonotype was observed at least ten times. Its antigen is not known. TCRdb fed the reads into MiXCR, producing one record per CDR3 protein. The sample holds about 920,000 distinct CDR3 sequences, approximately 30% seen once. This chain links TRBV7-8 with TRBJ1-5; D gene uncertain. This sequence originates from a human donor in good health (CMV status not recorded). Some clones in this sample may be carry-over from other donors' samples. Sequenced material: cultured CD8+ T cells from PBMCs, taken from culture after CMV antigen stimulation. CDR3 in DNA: TGTGCCAGCAGCTTAGATTGGTTGGAGGATAGCAATCAGCCCCAGCATTTT. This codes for CASSLDWLEDSNQPQHF.